The rows below give T cell receptor beta chains drawn from one sample of a study of T cells in Graves' hyperthyroidism and ophthalmopathy. From the multiplex PCR reads, TCRdb called clonotypes with MiXCR, one entry per CDR3 protein. The repertoire includes roughly 700,000 distinct CDR3 sequences, around 15% of them detected once, and roughly 10% sits in the top ten. Sequenced material: blood. The source of these receptors is a woman under 30 with Graves' hyperthyroidism. Both conserved end residues are part of each CDR3. A D gene is named only where the DNA matches it firmly. Clone size is stated in some rows and not others, as once, few, many or a class when expanded.

clone_size	v_call	j_call	d_call	cdr3_nt	cdr3_aa
many	TRBV6-2/TRBV6-3	TRBJ2-4	TRBD1	TGTGCCAGTCCCGGGACAGGGAACATTCAGTACTTC	CASPGTGNIQYF
NA	TRBV19	TRBJ2-1	TRBD2	TGTGCCAGTAGTACCTGGACTAGCGGGAGATTCAGCAATGAGCAGTTCTTC	CASSTWTSGRFSNEQFF
many	TRBV13	TRBJ2-1	TRBD2	TGTGCCAGCAGCTTGCTTCGGCGGGAGGGGCTAGATGAGCAGTTCTTC	CASSLLRREGLDEQFF
few	TRBV9	TRBJ2-3	TRBD2	TGTGCCAGCAGCGAGGAACTAGCGGATCCCACAGATACGCAGTATTTT	CASSEELADPTDTQYF
many	TRBV30	TRBJ1-2	NA	TGTGCCTGGAGTGTCAGATATGGCTACACCTTC	CAWSVRYGYTF
many	TRBV6-1	TRBJ2-7	NA	TGTGCCAGCCGGCGTGTTGGCAACAGGGGAGGACACTACGAGCAGTACTTC	CASRRVGNRGGHYEQYF
NA	TRBV5-1	TRBJ1-6	TRBD1	TGCGCCAGCAGCTCGGGACAGAGGAGTTCACCCCTCCACTTT	CASSSGQRSSPLHF
NA	TRBV6-2/TRBV6-3	TRBJ2-5	NA	TGTGCCAGCAGATACAGGGGAAGGGGACTCTTTCAAGAGACCCAGTACTTC	CASRYRGRGLFQETQYF
many	TRBV20-1	TRBJ2-7	NA	TGCAGTGCTAGCAAAAGCGGGTCCTACGAGCAGTACTTC	CSASKSGSYEQYF
NA	TRBV7-9	TRBJ2-3	TRBD2	TGTGCCAGCAGTGAAGAGCGGGGATACACAGATACGCAGTATTTT	CASSEERGYTDTQYF
many	TRBV27	TRBJ2-7	NA	TGTGCCAGCAGCTCCCGGGACGGATCCTACGAGCAGTACTTC	CASSSRDGSYEQYF
many	TRBV30	TRBJ2-3	NA	TGTGCCTGGAGTGTGAACACTGGAGATACGCAGTATTTT	CAWSVNTGDTQYF
NA	TRBV15	TRBJ2-3	TRBD2	TGTGCCACCCGGACTAGCGGGAAGGGCACAGATACGCAGTATTTT	CATRTSGKGTDTQYF
NA	TRBV2	TRBJ2-7	TRBD1	TGTGCCAGCAGTCGGACAGGGACGTCCGACGGGTACACCGCCGAGCAGTACTTC	CASSRTGTSDGYTAEQYF
few	TRBV28	TRBJ1-5	NA	TGTGCCAGCAGTCCGACAGGTTTCGGCAATCAGCCCCAGCATTTT	CASSPTGFGNQPQHF
many	TRBV2	TRBJ2-7	NA	TGTGCCAGCAGTGTTGACAGCTACGAGCAGTACTTC	CASSVDSYEQYF
NA	TRBV29-1	TRBJ2-1	NA	TGCAGCGTCGGGACTCCTGAGCAGTTCTTC	CSVGTPEQFF
few	TRBV4-1	TRBJ2-1	NA	TGCGCCAGCAGCCAAGATCCAGGAGTTGGCAATGAGCAGTTCTTC	CASSQDPGVGNEQFF
few	TRBV24-1	TRBJ2-3	NA	TGTGCCACCAGCCCTAGGCGGAGCTCGAAGGATACGCAGTATTTT	CATSPRRSSKDTQYF
NA	TRBV12-3/TRBV12-4	TRBJ2-4	NA	TGTGCCAGCAGTGTATCCAGATCCCTAAACATTCAGTACTTC	CASSVSRSLNIQYF
many	TRBV29-1	TRBJ2-1	NA	TGCAGCGTTGATATATCCGTGAATGAGCAGTTCTTC	CSVDISVNEQFF
many	TRBV20-1	TRBJ1-1	NA	TGCAGTGCTAGAGAGGGGGAGGTTTTTGAGGATCACACTGAAGCTTTCTTT	CSAREGEVFEDHTEAFF
many	TRBV12-3/TRBV12-4	TRBJ1-1	NA	TGTGCCAGCAGTTTCCGCGGGCATAGTGGTGAAGCTTTCTTT	CASSFRGHSGEAFF
NA	TRBV28	TRBJ2-6	NA	TGTGCCAGCAAAAGATCCGAGTCCTTCAACGTCCTGACTTTC	CASKRSESFNVLTF
many	TRBV11-3	TRBJ2-1	TRBD2	TGTGCCAGCAGCTTTGGGACTAGCGGGACCAATGAGCAGTTCTTC	CASSFGTSGTNEQFF
few	TRBV19	TRBJ1-2	NA	TGTGCCACCCTACCTGACAGGTCCGGGCATGGCTACACCTTC	CATLPDRSGHGYTF
many	TRBV7-2	TRBJ1-2	NA	TGTGCCAGCAGCCGCCGGGATCCTGGAGGTGGCTACACCTTC	CASSRRDPGGGYTF
few	TRBV7-6	TRBJ2-1	NA	TGTGCCAGCAGCGTCAGTCTCCTAAAGACCCTCAATGAGCAGTTCTTC	CASSVSLLKTLNEQFF
NA	TRBV4-1	TRBJ1-1	TRBD1	TGCGCCAGCAGCCAGGGACAGGGGCTTGACGGCACTGAAGCTTTCTTT	CASSQGQGLDGTEAFF
NA	TRBV7-9	TRBJ2-5	TRBD1	TGTGCCAGCAGCTCCCGGACAGGGGCACAAGAGACCCAGTACTTC	CASSSRTGAQETQYF
many	TRBV20-1	TRBJ1-1	NA	TGCAGTGTCCAGATACAGGGACCCAACACTGAAGCTTTCTTT	CSVQIQGPNTEAFF
many	TRBV6-5	TRBJ1-2	TRBD1	TGTGCCAGCAGTTTCGGACAGGAGAATAACTATGGCTACACCTTC	CASSFGQENNYGYTF
many	TRBV7-2	TRBJ2-1	NA	TGTGCCAGCAGCTTTGTCAGCCGGCGTGAGCAGTTCTTC	CASSFVSRREQFF
NA	TRBV4-2	TRBJ2-1	TRBD2	TGTGCCAGCAGCCATTATACTAGCGGGGTTTACCCTCAAAAGTCCTACAATGAGCAGTTCTTC	CASSHYTSGVYPQKSYNEQFF
many	TRBV2	TRBJ1-2	TRBD1	TGTGCCAGCAGCTCGGACAGGGCTGGGTATGGCTACACCTTC	CASSSDRAGYGYTF
many	TRBV29-1	TRBJ2-4	NA	TGCAGCGTTGTATGGGGGTCACTAGCCAAAAACATTCAGTACTTC	CSVVWGSLAKNIQYF
few	TRBV4-3	TRBJ2-7	TRBD1	TGCGCCAGCAGCCAAGATTTGGACAGGGCCTACGAGCAGTACTTC	CASSQDLDRAYEQYF
NA	TRBV6-1	TRBJ2-5	TRBD2	TGTGCCAGCAGTGAAAAGGGACTAGCGGGAGAGACCCAGTACTTC	CASSEKGLAGETQYF
NA	TRBV6-5	TRBJ1-1	TRBD1	TGTGCCAGCAGTTACTCTAAGGGGGCCATGAACACTGAAGCTTTCTTT	CASSYSKGAMNTEAFF
few	TRBV9	TRBJ1-4	NA	TGTGCCAGCAGCGTAGGTGACCGAATGGATAACGAAAAACTGTTTTTT	CASSVGDRMDNEKLFF
NA	TRBV4-3	TRBJ2-1	NA	TGCGCCAGCAGCCAAGATTCAGACAATGAGCAGTTCTTC	CASSQDSDNEQFF
many	TRBV29-1	TRBJ2-7	NA	TGCAGCGTTGAATATAGGACGGCAGACTTCTACGAGCAGTACTTC	CSVEYRTADFYEQYF
NA	TRBV11-2	TRBJ1-1	NA	TGTGCCAGCAGCTTAGAAGGAAGCTCTGAAGCTTTCTTT	CASSLEGSSEAFF